This paragraph reports one TCR beta chain. Its antigen is unidentified. Possible read error: a much larger clone is one base away. No conserved phenylalanine or tryptophan is present at the end of the CDR3, so a read error is the likely explanation. This sample is drawn from a study of tumor and adjacent non-tumor tissue in lung cancer. Study at large: The cohort had 12 to 13 adenocarcinoma, a couple of squamous cell and 1 small cell patients. Each sample yielded around 4.2 million productive TCRbeta reads on average.

A modified ARM-PCR protocol with three rounds of nested PCR amplified TCRbeta. In TCRdb, the multiplex PCR reads were re-called with MiXCR into one record per CDR3 protein. Of about 100,000 distinct CDR3 sequences in the sample, 60% to 80% were seen once. RNA was extracted from bulk tissue without any cell sorting. More than 3 cm separated this lung sample from the edge of the tumor. Newly diagnosed lung cancer patients had thoracic surgery in China, August–late 2014, without prior chemotherapy. Unmatched junction bases numbered 5, after V lost 2 bases and J lost 4 bases. This CDR3 is built from 14 residues. Germline CDR1 is GTSNPN and CDR2 is SVGIG (reference sequence). Study observations and caveats: Significantly higher TCR diversity was found in tumor than normal lung.

This clonotype was obtained from a man younger than 45 with non-small cell lung cancer. Sequencing used distant non-tumor lung tissue. This chain connects TRBV30 to TRBJ2-7; 10 positions match TRBD1. In DNA form, the CDR3 reads TGTGCCTGGAGTAAGGACAGGGGGATATACGAGCAGTACCTC. Protein product: CAWSKDRGIYEQYL.